The 27 T cell receptor beta chains reported below all come from one sample, sequenced in a study of graft-versus-host responses after intestinal transplantation. These receptors' antigens are unknown. Sequencing used immunoSEQ multiplex PCR; TCRdb keeps in-frame clones, though not all of them. The table records about 100,000 clones, around 91% of them present only once. The sample here was unstimulated CD4+ T cells sorted from spleen or lymph node cells, taken before transplant. The receptors derive from a human donor who was the organ donor for an intestinal transplant.

The rearrangement links TRBV5-1 to TRBJ2-3; 10 nucleotides agree with TRBD2. The V gene end was trimmed by 0 bases and the J gene end by 4 bases; junction bases not matched to a gene: 14. The CDR3 has 19 residues. Germline V lookup: CDR1 SGHRS, CDR2 YFSETQ. The DNA for the CDR3 is TGCGCCAGCAGCTTGGCCGTGGCTAGCGGGGGCCTAGGGGCAGATACGCAGTATTTT. Translating gives CASSLAVASGGLGADTQYF.

The chain combines TRBV7-2 with TRBJ1-2; D call uncertain. V lost 5 bases and J 2 bases, leaving 9 bases between the germline ends. Germline CDR1 and CDR2: SGHTA and FQGNSA. This CDR3 is 13 amino acids long. CDR3 in DNA: TGTGCCAGCAGCGAGTTCATCAACTATGGCTACACCTTC. Translation: CASSEFINYGYTF.

The chain recombines TRBV7-9 with TRBJ1-1; D gene ambiguous. Trimming took off 1 base at V and 3 bases at J, with 9 bases between the two ends. CDR3 length: 14 residues. Germline assignment: CDR1 SEHNR and CDR2 FQNEAQ (reference sequence). CDR3 loop: CASSLGQVHTEAFF. DNA of the CDR3: TGTGCCAGCAGCTTAGGGCAGGTCCACACTGAAGCTTTCTTT.

The V call is TRBV5-3, the J call TRBJ2-5; unclear D gene. TRBV5-3 is annotated as an ORF whose role is uncertain. The V gene lost 9 bases and the J gene lost 2 bases, with 11 bases spanning the gap. The CDR3 extends over 12 amino acids. CDR3 sequence: CATPGVQETQYF. CDR3 sequence (DNA): TGTGCCACACCCGGTGTTCAAGAGACCCAGTACTTC.

V usage is TRBV25-1 and J usage is TRBJ2-7, with D unclear. Germline loops: CDR1 MGHDK, CDR2 SYGVNS. V was cut by 2 bases and J by 2 bases, with 4 bases left in between. The CDR3 is 12 residues long. This chain's CDR3 is CASSEDTYEQYF. As DNA, the CDR3 is TGTGCCAGCAGTGAAGACACCTACGAGCAGTACTTC.

The CDR3 DNA is TGTGCCAGCAGCCAAGACAACAGGGGAGGCTATGGCTACACCTTC. Amino acids: CASSQDNRGGYGYTF. The chain is built from TRBV4-2 and TRBJ1-2, with 7 bases matching TRBD1. Germline CDR1 and CDR2: LGHNA and YNFKEQ. The CDR3 sequence is 15 residues long. V was pared by 0 bases and J by 4 bases, with 5 bases of the junction left unmatched.

V usage is TRBV9 and J usage is TRBJ2-3; 12 bases fit TRBD2. The CDR3 has 16 residues. The germline CDR1 and CDR2 sequences are SGDLS and YYNGEE. The J segment lost 4 bases and the V segment lost 2 bases, leaving 5 bases of the junction unmatched. CDR3 DNA sequence: TGTGCCAGCAGCGTTCGGACTAGCGGGGATCCAGATACGCAGTATTTT. Its protein is CASSVRTSGDPDTQYF. Combining the CDR3 with reference TRBV9 and TRBJ2-3 gives the whole variable domain DSGVTQTPKHLITATGQRVTLRCSPRSGDLSVYWYQQSLDQGLQFLIQYYNGEERAKGNILERFSAQQFPDLHSELNLSSLELGDSALYFCASSVRTSGDPDTQYFGPGTRLTVL.

This sequence joins TRBV2 and TRBJ1-3, with 7 nucleotides matching TRBD1. With 4 bases clipped from V and 4 bases from J, the junction kept 7 bases outside the gene matches. The V gene's germline CDR1 is SNHLY and CDR2 FYNNEI. The CDR3 spans 15 residues. This chain's CDR3 is CASSAQTGYGNTIYF. The DNA of the CDR3 is TGTGCCAGCAGTGCCCAGACAGGGTACGGAAACACCATATATTTT.

This clone is a singleton in its sample. The rearrangement joins TRBV27 to TRBJ2-2, with 13 bases lining up with TRBD2. The CDR3 extends over 16 amino acids. V lost 5 bases to trimming and J lost 7 bases; unmatched junction nucleotides: 7. CDR1 and CDR2 from the germline V gene are MNHEY and SMNVEV (reference sequence). The CDR3 nucleotides are TGTGCCAGCAGTGGCGCCGGGACTAGCGGGGTCGGGGAGCTGTTTTTT. Translated, it gives CASSGAGTSGVGELFF.

V usage is TRBV7-2 and J usage is TRBJ1-1; 7 bases agree with TRBD1. Germline CDR1 and CDR2: SGHTA and FQGNSA. Trimming at V came to 4 bases and at J to 3 bases, leaving 11 bases not matched to a gene. This CDR3 has 16 residues. The CDR3 loop reads CASSSGQPLLDTEAFF. CDR3 sequence (DNA): TGTGCCAGCAGCTCGGGACAGCCTCTTTTGGACACTGAAGCTTTCTTT.

The chain recombines TRBV5-1 with TRBJ2-5, with 15 bases matching TRBD2. CDR1 and CDR2 (germline): SGHRS, YFSETQ. The CDR3 totals 16 residues. J lost 6 bases, V lost 2 bases, and 5 bases had no gene match. CDR3 nucleotide sequence: TGCGCCAGCAGCTTAACCGGGACTAGCGGGGGGAAGACCCAGTACTTC. Protein: CASSLTGTSGGKTQYF.

V is TRBV27 and J is TRBJ2-7; D perhaps matches TRBD1 (5 bases). Germline CDR1 is MNHEY and CDR2 is SMNVEV (reference sequence). Between the trimmed V and J ends, which lost 1 base and 4 bases, there was a span of 11 bases. This CDR3 region has 14 residues. The CDR3 bases are TGTGCCAGCAGTTTATGGCAGGGCCCTTACGAGCAGTACTTC. Residues: CASSLWQGPYEQYF.

This clone was recorded a few times. V usage is TRBV10-3 and J usage is TRBJ1-2, with 9 bases lining up with TRBD1. V was pared by 2 bases and J by 3 bases, with 10 bases of the junction left unmatched. The CDR3 has 17 amino acids. Germline V lookup: CDR1 ENHRY, CDR2 SYGVKD. CDR3 loop: CAISERDRALRDYGYTF. The CDR3 DNA follows: TGTGCCATCAGTGAGCGGGACAGGGCTTTAAGAGACTATGGCTACACCTTC.

In the case of this clone: Other DNA sequences in the sample encode the same CDR3. This chain connects TRBV5-1 to TRBJ2-5; 7 bases match TRBD1. V trimming: 5 bases; J trimming: 5 bases; junction bases outside the gene matches: 0. This CDR3 has 11 amino acids. CDR1 is SGHRS and CDR2 is YFSETQ in the germline V gene. CDR3 coding DNA: TGCGCCAGCAGGACAGGGGAGACCCAGTACTTC. Amino acids: CASRTGETQYF.

The chain couples TRBV20-1 to TRBJ2-7, with D unclear. This CDR3 has 11 amino acids. Germline loops: CDR1 DFQATT, CDR2 SNEGSKA (reference sequence). The V gene lost 3 bases and the J gene lost 6 bases, with 9 bases spanning the gap. CDR3 amino acids: CSARSTLEQYF. The CDR3 nucleotides read TGCAGTGCTAGGTCGACTCTCGAGCAGTACTTC.

The chain joins TRBV9 to TRBJ2-3; tentative D call: TRBD2 (5 bases). The CDR3 has 18 amino acids. Germline lookup yields CDR1 SGDLS and CDR2 YYNGEE. V was cut by 0 bases and J by 0 bases, with 17 bases left in between. The chain's CDR3 is CASSVGPLPRASTDTQYF. CDR3 DNA: TGTGCCAGCAGCGTAGGCCCCCTCCCGAGGGCTAGCACAGATACGCAGTATTTT.

This clone was observed a single time. The J gene is TRBJ2-7, the V gene TRBV5-1, with 11 bases aligning to TRBD1. CDR3 size: 16 residues. V shed 0 bases and J 3 bases; nucleotides not matched to a gene: 5. Germline V gene data show CDR1 as SGHRS and CDR2 as YFSETQ. The DNA for the CDR3 is TGCGCCAGCAGCTTGGCCGCGGGACAGGGGGTCTACGAGCAGTACTTC. This sequence encodes CASSLAAGQGVYEQYF. The full variable domain, with the rest looked up from reference TRBV5-1 and TRBJ2-7, is KAGVTQTPRYLIKTRGQQVTLSCSPISGHRSVSWYQQTPGQGLQFLFEYFSETQRNKGNFPGRFSGRQFSNSRSEMNVSTLELGDSALYLCASSLAAGQGVYEQYFGPGTRLTVT.

The rearrangement joins TRBV7-9 to TRBJ2-1, with 9 positions matching TRBD2. Per the germline V gene, CDR1 is SEHNR and CDR2 is FQNEAQ (reference sequence). V trimming: 5 bases; J trimming: 6 bases; junction bases outside the gene matches: 8. The CDR3 extends over 15 amino acids. For the CDR3, the DNA is TGTGCCAGCAGCGAGACCGGGACTAGCATCAATGAGCAGTTCTTC. Translating it yields CASSETGTSINEQFF.

V gene TRBV25-1 combines with J gene TRBJ1-2; 9 positions agree with TRBD1. This CDR3 has 16 residues. The germline gives CDR1 MGHDK, CDR2 SYGVNS. Trimming took 1 base from V and 7 from J; bases not matched to a gene: 10. In DNA, the CDR3 is TGTGCCAGCAGTGAATCGGCGACAGGGGGACCGGGTGGCTACACCTTC. Its protein product is CASSESATGGPGGYTF.

This sequence joins TRBV4-2 and TRBJ1-3, with unresolved D. Germline assignment: CDR1 LGHNA and CDR2 YNFKEQ. The V end lost 1 base, the J end lost 0 bases, and 7 bases lay between the germline ends. The CDR3 runs 15 residues. The CDR3 loop is CASSQAMSSGNTIYF. For the CDR3, the DNA is TGTGCCAGCAGCCAAGCGATGAGCTCTGGAAACACCATATATTTT.

The J gene is TRBJ1-1, the V gene TRBV5-1; the match to TRBD1 covers 11 bases. Trimming took 4 bases from V and 6 from J; bases not matched to a gene: 11. The length of the CDR3 is 16 residues. CDR1 is SGHRS, CDR2 YFSETQ, per germline. This CDR3 reads CASSHRDRGLGAEAFF. As DNA, the CDR3 is TGCGCCAGCAGCCACAGGGACAGGGGGTTAGGCGCTGAAGCTTTCTTT.

This clone appeared a few times. The chain has TRBV6-6 and TRBJ1-2; D gene ambiguous. The germline V and J ends were trimmed by 9 bases and 7 bases, with 9 bases remaining between them. The CDR3 is made up of 10 amino acids. The germline CDR1 and CDR2 sequences are MNHNY and SVGAGI (reference sequence). The CDR3 spells CASNIRGYTF. The CDR3 bases are TGTGCCAGTAATATTCGTGGCTACACCTTC.

This chain connects TRBV5-6 to TRBJ2-1, with D possibly being TRBD2 (6 bases). The V end was cut by 4 bases, the J end by 8 bases, with 10 bases between. Germline V lookup: CDR1 SGHDT, CDR2 YYEEEE. The CDR3 has 12 residues. CDR3 bases: TGTGCCAGCAGCCGGGACTCCCATGAGCAGTTCTTC. It is translated as CASSRDSHEQFF.

The chain is built from TRBV4-1 and TRBJ2-3; D possibly corresponds to TRBD2 (6 bases). Germline CDR1 is MGHRA and CDR2 is YSYEKL. The CDR3 totals 15 residues. The V end lost 8 bases, the J end lost 5 bases, and 20 bases lay between the germline ends. For the CDR3, the DNA is TGCGCCAGCGCACCTTGGTGGTCTAGCGAAGATACGCAGTATTTT. As protein: CASAPWWSSEDTQYF.

The chain employs TRBV2 and TRBJ2-7; no clear D. There are 11 residues in the CDR3. Trimming removed 8 bases from V and 1 base from J, with 6 bases in between. The germline V gene encodes CDR1 SNHLY and CDR2 FYNNEI. The CDR3 nucleotides are TGTGCCAGCGACTCATCCTACGAGCAGTACTTC. Its protein product is CASDSSYEQYF.

This clone was counted once. The V call is TRBV19, the J call TRBJ2-7, with D perhaps TRBD1 (5 bases). This CDR3 is 13 amino acids long. Trimming shortened V by 5 bases and J by 1 base, and 9 bases separated the two germline ends. From germline, CDR1 is LNHDA and CDR2 SQIVND (reference sequence). The CDR3 reads CASSARQSYEQYF. The CDR3 DNA is TGTGCCAGTAGTGCCCGACAGTCCTACGAGCAGTACTTC. Together with reference TRBV19 and TRBJ2-7, the CDR3 gives the full variable domain: DGGITQSPKYLFRKEGQNVTLSCEQNLNHDAMYWYRQDPGQGLRLIYYSQIVNDFQKGDIAEGYSVSREKKESFPLTVTSAQKNPTAFYLCASSARQSYEQYFGPGTRLTVT.

The V gene is TRBV7-8, the J gene TRBJ2-1; D is possibly TRBD1 (5 bases). The V end lost 4 bases, the J end lost 0 bases, and 10 bases lay between the germline ends. The CDR3 contains 15 residues. Germline CDR1 SGHVS, CDR2 FQNEAQ. The CDR3 nucleotides are TGTGCCAGCAGCTATTACAGGAGCTCCTACAATGAGCAGTTCTTC. Translated, it gives CASSYYRSSYNEQFF.